The entry below describes one T cell receptor beta chain. Its antigen is not known. The sample is drawn from a study of chemoradiotherapy in HPV16-positive cancers. Notes on the study in general: Better recurrence-free survival went with HPV-responsive T-cell expansion in HPV16-positive patients. During treatment, candidate HPV-specific clones and E7-related motifs expanded in tumor. Functional assays defining HPV-specific T cells used only a couple of HPV16-positive patients.

Over chemoradiotherapy, repertoires were sampled more than once. The method was immunoSEQ multiplex PCR; TCRdb's version includes in-frame clones alone and lacks a portion of them. The sample lists roughly 8,300 clones; roughly 79% were seen once. This CDR3 region has 15 residues. CDR1 and CDR2 from the germline V gene are KGHSH and LQKENI. V gave up 3 bases and J gave up 3 bases, with 12 bases separating them. This sample was obtained from a patient who underwent chemoradiotherapy. The genes are TRBV18 and TRBJ1-3; possibly TRBD1 for D (5 bases). This clonotype was obtained from a human donor with HPV-associated anogenital cancer. CDR3 DNA sequence: TGTGCCAGCTCACCGGCTTTCAGGGATGGAAACACCATATATTTT. Translated: CASSPAFRDGNTIYF.